The table lists the clone carrying this T cell receptor (beta chain) with many counts. Under the authors' procedure: Amplification of reference gene primers was used by the study to estimate nucleated cell counts. Profiled with immunoSEQ multiplex PCR; TCRdb holds only in-frame clones, not every one. V and J calls and clone size are given by that table; D and trimming were obtained from the DNA. This table has 130,000 to 150,000 clones, 75% to 90% appearing once. These data belong to a study of blood T cell repertoires in COVID-19. Whole-study context: Samples of COVID-19 (acute and convalescent) were obtained from the United States, Italy and Spain. In each case, the material was cDNA or gDNA derived from T cells, B-cell-depleted T cells, or PBMCs.

The CDR3 is made up of 15 amino acids. Germline CDR1 SNHLY, CDR2 FYNNEI. The V segment lost 7 bases and the J segment 1 base; nucleotides outside the gene matches: 9. V is TRBV2 and J is TRBJ2-7; 8 positions agree with TRBD1. The source material was peripheral blood. This TCR was recovered from a human donor in a cohort sampled during active COVID-19. The CDR3 bases are TGTGCCAGCAAATACGCCCGGACAGGGTCCTACGAGCAGTACGTC. Encoded protein: CASKYARTGSYEQYV.